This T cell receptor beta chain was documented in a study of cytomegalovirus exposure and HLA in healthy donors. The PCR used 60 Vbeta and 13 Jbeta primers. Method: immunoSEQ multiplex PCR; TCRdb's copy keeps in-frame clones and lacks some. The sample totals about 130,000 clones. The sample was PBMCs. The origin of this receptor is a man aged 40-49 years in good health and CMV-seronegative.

CDR3 in DNA: TGTGCCAGCTCACCACGATTACCCGGGGACAGGGGATACAATGAGCAGTTCTTC. This sequence encodes CASSPRLPGDRGYNEQFF. The chain carries TRBV18 and TRBJ2-1; TRBD1 aligns across 10 bases. V dropped 1 base and J dropped 4; count of bases not matched to a gene: 10. This CDR3 comprises 18 residues. The germline V gene has CDR1 KGHSH and CDR2 LQKENI.